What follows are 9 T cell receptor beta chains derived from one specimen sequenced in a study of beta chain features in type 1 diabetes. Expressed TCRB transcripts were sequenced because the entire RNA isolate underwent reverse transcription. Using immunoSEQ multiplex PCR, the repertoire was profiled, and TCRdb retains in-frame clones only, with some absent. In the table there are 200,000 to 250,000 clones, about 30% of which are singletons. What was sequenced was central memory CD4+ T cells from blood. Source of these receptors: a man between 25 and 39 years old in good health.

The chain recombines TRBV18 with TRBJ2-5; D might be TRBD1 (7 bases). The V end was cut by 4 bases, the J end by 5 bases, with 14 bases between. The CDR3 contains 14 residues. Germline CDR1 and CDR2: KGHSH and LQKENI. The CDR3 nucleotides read TGTGCCAGCTCACAGACAGGGACTGAGGAGACCCAGTACTTC. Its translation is CASSQTGTEETQYF.

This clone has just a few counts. DNA for the CDR3: TGTGCCAGCAGCATAGTCGATCTGGGGGAGAACACTGAAGCTTTCTTT. Protein: CASSIVDLGENTEAFF. The J gene is TRBJ1-1, the V gene TRBV27, with D possibly matching TRBD1 (5 bases). V was pared by 6 bases and J by 1 base, with 18 bases between. The V gene's germline CDR1 is MNHEY and CDR2 SMNVEV (reference sequence). The CDR3 has 16 residues.

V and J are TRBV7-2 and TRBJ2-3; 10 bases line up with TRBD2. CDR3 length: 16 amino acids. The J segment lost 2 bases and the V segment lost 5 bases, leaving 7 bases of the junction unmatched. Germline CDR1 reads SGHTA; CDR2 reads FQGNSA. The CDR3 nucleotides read TGTGCCAGCAGCCTGCGGACTAGCGGTTACACAGATACGCAGTATTTT. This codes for CASSLRTSGYTDTQYF.

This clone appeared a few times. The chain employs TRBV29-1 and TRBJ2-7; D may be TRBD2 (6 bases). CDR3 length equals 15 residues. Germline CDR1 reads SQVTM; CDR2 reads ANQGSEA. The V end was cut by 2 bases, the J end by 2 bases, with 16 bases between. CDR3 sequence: CSVEPLGLRAYEQYF. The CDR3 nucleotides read TGCAGCGTTGAACCCCTGGGACTGAGAGCCTACGAGCAGTACTTC.

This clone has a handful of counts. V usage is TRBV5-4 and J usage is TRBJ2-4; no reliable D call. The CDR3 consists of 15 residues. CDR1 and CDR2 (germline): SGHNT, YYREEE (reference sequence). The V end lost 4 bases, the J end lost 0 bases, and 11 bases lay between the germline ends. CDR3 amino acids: CASSQIGSAKNIQYF. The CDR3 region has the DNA TGTGCCAGCAGCCAAATCGGGTCAGCCAAAAACATTCAGTACTTC.

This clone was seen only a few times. The CDR3, as DNA: TGCGCCAGCAGCTTGGCTGGAGACTTCTCCTACAATGAGCAGTTCTTC. Translated: CASSLAGDFSYNEQFF. The chain links TRBV5-1 to TRBJ2-1; no firm D call. Trimming cost V 0 bases and J 0 bases, with 10 bases left between them. CDR3 length: 16 amino acids. The germline CDR1 and CDR2 sequences are SGHRS and YFSETQ.

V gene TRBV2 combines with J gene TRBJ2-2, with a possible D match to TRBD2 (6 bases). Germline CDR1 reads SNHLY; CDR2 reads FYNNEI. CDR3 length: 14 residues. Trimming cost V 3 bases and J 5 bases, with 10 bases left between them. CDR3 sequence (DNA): TGTGCCAGCAGTGAGGAGGGTACTACCGGGGAGCTGTTTTTT. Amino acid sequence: CASSEEGTTGELFF.

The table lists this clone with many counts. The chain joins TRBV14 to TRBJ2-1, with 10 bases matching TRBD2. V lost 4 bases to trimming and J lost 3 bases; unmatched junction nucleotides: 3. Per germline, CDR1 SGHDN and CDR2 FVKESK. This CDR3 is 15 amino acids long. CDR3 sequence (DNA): TGTGCCAGCAGCCTACTAGCGGGGAGCTACAATGAGCAGTTCTTC. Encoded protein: CASSLLAGSYNEQFF.

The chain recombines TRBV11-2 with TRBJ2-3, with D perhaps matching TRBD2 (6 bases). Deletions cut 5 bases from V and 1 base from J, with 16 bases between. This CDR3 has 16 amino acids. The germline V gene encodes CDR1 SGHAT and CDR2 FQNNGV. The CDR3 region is CASSQGLSTGTDTQYF. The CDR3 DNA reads TGTGCCAGCAGCCAGGGACTGTCTACGGGCACAGATACGCAGTATTTT.